Below, one TCR beta chain is given with its context. This entry is derived from a study of blood T cell repertoires in COVID-19. Germline V gene data show CDR1 as SGHVS and CDR2 as FQNEAQ. The CDR3 has 16 residues. Trimming took 1 base from V and 5 from J; bases not matched to a gene: 10. Only in-frame clones appear in the TCRdb table, and some are missing; sequencing was by immunoSEQ multiplex PCR. The profile shows approximately 450,000 clones, 80% to 90% of them singletons. The chain joins TRBV7-8 to TRBJ1-1; 7 bases are shared with TRBD1. Sequencing was carried out using PBMCs or T cells enriched from blood (not recorded which). The origin of this receptor is a man between 25 and 39 years old who had recovered from COVID-19. CDR3 sequence (DNA): TGTGCCAGCAGCTTAGAAGCACCGACAGGGTGGACTGAAGCTTTCTTT. Amino acid sequence: CASSLEAPTGWTEAFF.